The 13 T cell receptor beta chains listed next were all sequenced from one sample in a study of identical twins. Using its own MiXCR run on the 5' RACE reads, TCRdb lists one record per CDR3 protein. Of hundreds of thousands of distinct CDR3 sequences listed, about 9.4% are singletons. These sequences were also reported in another study, on yellow fever vaccine responses in identical twins.

Material: PBMCs. Receptors originate from a woman between 18 and 29 years old in good health.

This sequence joins TRBV20-1 and TRBJ2-2, with D unclear. The CDR3 has 12 residues. V lost 7 bases to trimming and J lost 0 bases, with 6 bases between them. Germline CDR1 is DFQATT and CDR2 is SNEGSKA (reference sequence). The CDR3 DNA reads as TGCAGTGTCACAACGAACACCGGGGAGCTGTTTTTT. Translating gives CSVTTNTGELFF.

The sample holds a few counts of this clonotype. The chain has TRBV12-3 or TRBV12-4 and TRBJ2-5; D may be TRBD2 (7 bases). The V end lost 8 bases, the J end lost 5 bases, and 18 bases lay between the germline ends. CDR3 length equals 14 residues. The CDR3 loop reads CASGAGGPVETQYF. CDR3 nucleotides: TGTGCCAGCGGGGCCGGGGGGCCGGTGGAGACCCAGTACTTC.

This clonotype occurred a few times. This chain links TRBV29-1 with TRBJ2-2; D not resolved. From germline, CDR1 is SQVTM and CDR2 ANQGSEA. The CDR3 runs 13 residues. V was cut by 2 bases and J by 1 base, with 5 bases left in between. This CDR3 is CSVEKLNTGELFF. The CDR3 DNA reads as TGCAGCGTTGAAAAACTGAACACCGGGGAGCTGTTTTTT.

V usage is TRBV6-5 and J usage is TRBJ2-3; D remains ambiguous. The CDR3 covers 14 residues. The V gene lost 8 bases and the J gene lost 2 bases, with 14 bases spanning the gap. The germline V gene encodes CDR1 MNHEY and CDR2 SVGAGI. DNA for the CDR3: TGTGCCAGCGATTACGGGCTGGACACAGATACGCAGTATTTT. Translating it yields CASDYGLDTDTQYF.

CDR3 sequence: CAISPGGGLVFF. The CDR3 nucleotides are TGTGCCATCAGCCCCGGGGGGGGACTAGTCTTCTTC. J is TRBJ2-1 and V is TRBV10-3, with 8 bases lining up with TRBD2. This CDR3 spans 12 amino acids. V was clipped by 6 bases and J by 16 bases; unmatched bases: 11. Per germline, CDR1 ENHRY and CDR2 SYGVKD.

The V and J genes are TRBV15 and TRBJ2-7; D unclear. This CDR3 has 13 residues. V was clipped by 0 bases and J by 3 bases, with 6 bases between them. Germline CDR1 reads LNHNV; CDR2 reads YYDKDF (reference sequence). This CDR3 reads CATSREGGYEQYF. CDR3 bases: TGTGCCACCAGCAGAGAGGGTGGCTACGAGCAGTACTTC.

This clonotype was recorded many times. The CDR3 reads CASSLAGGSPLHF. The CDR3 DNA follows: TGTGCCAGCAGCTTAGCAGGGGGCTCACCCCTCCACTTT. The chain joins TRBV7-2 to TRBJ1-6, with 7 bases fitting TRBD1. Per germline, CDR1 SGHTA and CDR2 FQGNSA. Trimming cost V 0 bases and J 10 bases; bases outside gene matches: 0. This CDR3 spans 13 amino acids.

This clonotype was picked up many times. V and J are TRBV11-2 and TRBJ1-5; possible D gene TRBD1, 6 bases. This CDR3 is 14 amino acids long. Trimming cost V 11 bases and J 3 bases, with 17 bases left between them. Germline V gene sequence: CDR1 SGHAT, CDR2 FQNNGV. This CDR3 is CAGYVRQVNQPQHF. The CDR3 nucleotides read TGTGCCGGCTACGTGCGACAGGTCAATCAGCCCCAGCATTTT.

The rearrangement joins TRBV6-2 or TRBV6-3 to TRBJ2-2; TRBD1 matches at 11 bases. The V segment lost 2 bases and the J segment 0 bases; nucleotides outside the gene matches: 2. The CDR3 has 17 amino acids. The germline V gene encodes CDR1 MNHEY and CDR2 SVGEGT. The CDR3 reads CASSYQGQGANTGELFF. CDR3 in DNA: TGTGCCAGCAGTTACCAGGGACAGGGGGCGAACACCGGGGAGCTGTTTTTT.

The rearrangement joins TRBV20-1 to TRBJ2-4; 7 bases agree with TRBD1. V gave up 6 bases and J gave up 0 bases; unmatched junction bases: 11. The CDR3 length is 16 residues. Germline V lookup: CDR1 DFQATT, CDR2 SNEGSKA (reference sequence). The CDR3 DNA sequence: TGCAGTGCCATCACCGGGACAGTGGTAGCCAAAAACATTCAGTACTTC. Its translation is CSAITGTVVAKNIQYF.

In its sample, this clonotype was seen a few times. This rearrangement joins TRBV5-5 to TRBJ2-2; TRBD1 is a possible D gene (5 bases). The germline V gene encodes CDR1 SGHKS and CDR2 YYEKEE (reference sequence). Between the trimmed V and J ends, which lost 2 bases and 0 bases, there was a span of 14 bases. There are 17 residues in the CDR3. CDR3 amino acids: CASSFYLATANTGELFF. In DNA form, the CDR3 reads TGTGCCAGCAGCTTTTATTTGGCGACAGCGAACACCGGGGAGCTGTTTTTT. Combining the CDR3 with reference TRBV5-5 and TRBJ2-2 gives the whole variable domain DAGVTQSPTHLIKTRGQQVTLRCSPISGHKSVSWYQQVLGQGPQFIFQYYEKEERGRGNFPDRFSARQFPNYSSELNVNALLLGDSALYLCASSFYLATANTGELFFGEGSRLTVL.

In this sample, this clonotype turned up many times. The chain uses TRBV20-1 and TRBJ2-2; TRBD2 agrees at 8 bases. The CDR3 extends over 16 amino acids. V trimming: 0 bases; J trimming: 2 bases; junction bases outside the gene matches: 5. CDR1 is DFQATT, CDR2 SNEGSKA, per germline (reference sequence). The CDR3 is CSARDPGGINTGELFF. CDR3 bases: TGCAGTGCTAGAGATCCGGGAGGGATTAACACCGGGGAGCTGTTTTTT.

In this sample, this clonotype turned up a few times. The CDR3 DNA reads TGCGCCAGCAGCGCTGGGGTCGCTCGGGAGCAGTACTTC. It encodes CASSAGVAREQYF. J is TRBJ2-7 and V is TRBV10-1; D gene ambiguous. CDR1 is WNHNN, CDR2 SYGVQD, per germline (reference sequence). The V end lost 6 bases, the J end lost 7 bases, and 16 bases lay between the germline ends. CDR3 size: 13 residues.